By frequency in the sample, the clone carrying this T cell receptor beta chain is medium-sized. Its matching antigen is unknown. 60 Vbeta and 13 Jbeta primers were used in PCR. Original handling: A follow-up analysis tallied 70 million to 80 million unique TCR beta chains, some 9.9 million shared. Profiled with immunoSEQ multiplex PCR; TCRdb holds only in-frame clones, not every one. For V, J and clone size, that table is used; D and trimming come from the DNA. Of under 200,000 clones in the sample, about four fifths were seen once. This sample stems from a study of cytomegalovirus exposure and HLA in healthy donors. Study background: Earlier, approximately 180 million T cells were analyzed, and fewer than 120 million unique TCR beta sequences were found among them. Study-level points and caveats: When presence/absence was analysed, sequencing depth was taken to be roughly uniform across donors. A few CMV-associated chains proved CMV antigen-specific in vitro.

Germline V CDR1 and CDR2: MGHDK, SYGVNS. The CDR3 spans 13 residues. V lost 4 bases to trimming and J lost 2 bases, with 9 bases between them. The specimen sequenced was PBMCs. This chain joins TRBV25-1 and TRBJ2-7, with a possible D match to TRBD2 (5 bases). The source of this sequence is a woman in her 50s in good health and CMV-seropositive. CDR3 bases: TGTGCCAGCAGTGGGGCCGGGACCTACGAGCAGTACTTC. This gives the protein CASSGAGTYEQYF.